The 29 T cell receptor beta chains in this list originate from one sample, sequenced in a study of cytomegalovirus exposure and HLA in healthy donors. The PCR ran on 60 Vbeta and 13 Jbeta primers. The method was immunoSEQ multiplex PCR; TCRdb's version includes in-frame clones alone and lacks a portion of them. This sample yields 95,000 to 100,000 clones, of which 60% to 75% are seen a single time; 1.5% to 2% belongs to the top ten. Sequencing was done on a sample of PBMCs. The receptor set was obtained from a woman aged 35 to 49 in good health and CMV-seronegative.

The chain has TRBV30 and TRBJ1-1, with TRBD1 as a possible D gene (5 bases). CDR1 and CDR2 from the germline V gene are GTSNPN and SVGIG (reference sequence). V shed 1 base and J shed 1 base, with 10 bases lying between them. The CDR3 extends over 14 amino acids. CDR3 sequence (DNA): TGTGCCTGGAGTGGAGGACAAGCGAACACTGAAGCTTTCTTT. Encoded protein: CAWSGGQANTEAFF.

This clone was detected a few times. The V and J genes are TRBV5-4 and TRBJ2-5, with 9 nucleotides matching TRBD2. Per germline, CDR1 SGHNT and CDR2 YYREEE (reference sequence). V was pared by 4 bases and J by 1 base, with 8 bases of the junction left unmatched. The CDR3 contains 16 residues. The CDR3 sequence: CASSTGAGGFQETQYF. CDR3 bases: TGTGCCAGCAGCACGGGAGCGGGGGGTTTCCAAGAGACCCAGTACTTC. The whole variable domain, remainder taken from reference TRBV5-4 and TRBJ2-5, is ETGVTQSPTHLIKTRGQQVTLRCSSQSGHNTVSWYQQALGQGPQFIFQYYREEENGRGNFPPRFSGLQFPNYSSELNVNALELDDSALYLCASSTGAGGFQETQYFGPGTRLLVL.

This clone was seen a few times. The V and J genes are TRBV19 and TRBJ2-7; 9 positions match TRBD2. CDR1 and CDR2 from the germline V gene are LNHDA and SQIVND (reference sequence). J gave up 3 bases and V 5 bases, and 8 bases lay outside the gene matches. The CDR3 spans 15 residues. The CDR3 DNA follows: TGTGCCAGTAGTTTAGCTAGCGGGGCCCGCTACGAGCAGTACTTC. Protein product: CASSLASGARYEQYF. Full variable domain (rest looked up from reference TRBV19 and TRBJ2-7): DGGITQSPKYLFRKEGQNVTLSCEQNLNHDAMYWYRQDPGQGLRLIYYSQIVNDFQKGDIAEGYSVSREKKESFPLTVTSAQKNPTAFYLCASSLASGARYEQYFGPGTRLTVT.

The rearrangement uses TRBV4-1 and TRBJ1-1; no clear D gene. Trimming pared 1 base from V and 2 bases from J, leaving 17 bases between. This CDR3 region has 17 residues. Germline values: CDR1 MGHRA, CDR2 YSYEKL. The CDR3 sequence is CASSQGRERLFNTEAFF. The CDR3 DNA is TGCGCCAGCAGCCAAGGAAGGGAGAGGCTTTTTAACACTGAAGCTTTCTTT.

The rearrangement joins TRBV27 to TRBJ2-5, with TRBD2 matching over 12 bases. CDR1 MNHEY and CDR2 SMNVEV come from the germline V gene (reference sequence). This CDR3 is built from 16 residues. Unmatched junction bases numbered 6, after V lost 3 bases and J lost 4 bases. CDR3 region: CASSFSSGRARETQYF. In DNA form, the CDR3 reads TGTGCCAGCAGTTTCTCTAGCGGGAGGGCCCGAGAGACCCAGTACTTC.

DNA for the CDR3: TGTGCCAGCAGTGACTCCCCAGGGGGCACAGATACGCAGTATTTT. Protein: CASSDSPGGTDTQYF. This chain links TRBV6-4 with TRBJ2-3, with a weak D call TRBD1 (6 bases). The CDR3 has 15 residues. V was cut by 0 bases and J by 1 base, with 8 bases left in between. Per germline, CDR1 MRHNA and CDR2 SNTAGT.

The chain links TRBV6-4 to TRBJ2-3, with 7 bases matching TRBD1. This CDR3 has 15 amino acids. Germline CDR1 is MRHNA and CDR2 is SNTAGT. V shed 0 bases, J shed 3 bases, and the junction held 3 bases outside the gene matches. This chain's CDR3 is CASSDSEGATDTQYF. The CDR3 nucleotides read TGTGCCAGCAGTGACTCAGAGGGGGCGACAGATACGCAGTATTTT.

This clone was detected once. The CDR3 loop reads CASSRPTGDHEQFF. The CDR3 DNA sequence: TGTGCCAGCAGCCGACCGACAGGGGACCATGAGCAGTTCTTC. V is TRBV4-2 and J is TRBJ2-1, with 8 bases lining up with TRBD1. V lost 4 bases and J lost 8; bases outside the gene matches: 7. The CDR3 length is 14 residues. The germline V gene has CDR1 LGHNA and CDR2 YNFKEQ.

The chain uses TRBV30 and TRBJ1-1; D uncertain. The V gene's germline CDR1 is GTSNPN and CDR2 SVGIG (reference sequence). The CDR3 runs 13 residues. V lost 1 base and J 1 base, leaving 7 bases between the germline ends. The CDR3 sequence: CAWSGEENTEAFF. The CDR3 DNA reads as TGTGCCTGGAGTGGAGAGGAGAACACTGAAGCTTTCTTT.

The rearrangement links TRBV9 to TRBJ2-1; 7 nucleotides align to TRBD2. V dropped 0 bases and J dropped 8; count of bases not matched to a gene: 11. The V gene's germline CDR1 is SGDLS and CDR2 YYNGEE. This CDR3 spans 16 amino acids. This CDR3 reads CASSVVPGEGRHEQFF. CDR3 coding DNA: TGTGCCAGCAGCGTAGTCCCGGGGGAGGGAAGGCATGAGCAGTTCTTC.

In this sample, this clone turned up once. The CDR3 nucleotides read TGTGCCAGCAGCCCCCTCCGACTAGCTGCAGATACGCAGTATTTT. It yields the protein CASSPLRLAADTQYF. J is TRBJ2-3 and V is TRBV7-9; 7 nucleotides match TRBD2. Germline loops: CDR1 SEHNR, CDR2 FQNEAQ (reference sequence). Trimming cost V 5 bases and J 4 bases; bases outside gene matches: 9. The CDR3 has 15 residues.

In DNA form, the CDR3 reads TGCGCCAGCAGTCAATTTCTAGCGGGAGGGCCAGAGCCGGGGGCCTACGAGCAGTACTTC. It is translated as CASSQFLAGGPEPGAYEQYF. This sequence joins TRBV23-1 and TRBJ2-5; 12 bases match TRBD2. Judging by the DNA end, TRBJ2-7 fits better; the J call may be wrong. TRBV23-1 is reported as an ORF; its role is uncertain. The CDR3 extends over 20 amino acids.

The chain carries TRBV19 and TRBJ2-4; 11 bases line up with TRBD2. CDR1 is LNHDA, CDR2 SQIVND, per germline (reference sequence). J gave up 2 bases and V 4 bases, and 4 bases lay outside the gene matches. This CDR3 spans 16 amino acids. In DNA form, the CDR3 reads TGTGCCAGTAGTAAGACTAGCGGGGAAACCAAAAACATTCAGTACTTC. It codes for CASSKTSGETKNIQYF.

This chain joins TRBV19 and TRBJ2-2; weak D call: TRBD2 (5 bases). Trimming shortened V by 3 bases and J by 4 bases, and 12 bases separated the two germline ends. The CDR3 totals 15 residues. Looked up from germline, CDR1 is LNHDA and CDR2 is SQIVND (reference sequence). Here the CDR3 reads CASSMSWESTGELFF. The CDR3 DNA reads TGTGCCAGTAGTATGTCGTGGGAGAGCACCGGGGAGCTGTTTTTT.

J is TRBJ2-1 and V is TRBV11-2; the D is unclear. The CDR3 runs to 12 residues. Trimming shortened V by 8 bases and J by 10 bases, and 15 bases separated the two germline ends. Germline V gene data show CDR1 as SGHAT and CDR2 as FQNNGV. The CDR3 nucleotides read TGTGCCAGCTCGGAGAATCGGTTGGAGCAGTTCTTC. Amino acid sequence: CASSENRLEQFF. Based on the CDR3 plus reference TRBV11-2 and TRBJ2-1, the full variable domain is EAGVAQSPRYKIIEKRQSVAFWCNPISGHATLYWYQQILGQGPKLLIQFQNNGVVDDSQLPKDRFSAERLKGVDSTLKIQPAKLEDSAVYLCASSENRLEQFFGPGTRLTVL.

CDR3 loop: CASSLKPSGNEQFF. The CDR3 nucleotides read TGTGCCAGCAGCTTAAAGCCAAGCGGCAATGAGCAGTTCTTC. The V gene is TRBV7-2, the J gene TRBJ2-1; a weak D match, TRBD2 (5 bases). CDR1 SGHTA and CDR2 FQGNSA come from the germline V gene. The CDR3 is made up of 14 amino acids. Deletions cut 2 bases from V and 6 bases from J, with 11 bases between.

The rearrangement joins TRBV11-2 to TRBJ2-4, with TRBD2 matching 9 bases. V dropped 1 base and J dropped 4; count of bases not matched to a gene: 5. The CDR3 has 16 amino acids. In germline, CDR1 is SGHAT, CDR2 FQNNGV. This CDR3 is CASSLGPSGTKNIQYF. The CDR3 coding sequence is TGTGCCAGCAGCTTAGGGCCTAGCGGGACGAAAAACATTCAGTACTTC.

The chain is built from TRBV4-2 and TRBJ1-2; D is perhaps TRBD1 (5 bases). V gave up 1 base and J gave up 5 bases, with 11 bases separating them. Germline assignment: CDR1 LGHNA and CDR2 YNFKEQ. The CDR3 consists of 14 residues. The CDR3 DNA reads TGTGCCAGCAGCCAAGTCGGGGGAGGTTATGGCTACACCTTC. It codes for CASSQVGGGYGYTF.

This clone has only one observation. The chain employs TRBV28 and TRBJ1-1, with D hard to call. Germline lookup yields CDR1 MDHEN and CDR2 SYDVKM. V was shortened by 7 bases and J by 0 bases, with 6 bases between the two germline ends. CDR3 size: 12 residues. CDR3 residues: CASIQLNTEAFF. CDR3 nucleotides: TGTGCCAGCATACAGCTGAACACTGAAGCTTTCTTT.

This clone showed up just a few times. The V gene is TRBV18, the J gene TRBJ2-7, with 10 bases lining up with TRBD1. The CDR3 has 15 residues. Germline lookup yields CDR1 KGHSH and CDR2 LQKENI. After removal of 2 bases from V and 2 bases from J, the junction contained 3 bases not matched to a gene. CDR3 protein: CASSPGQGVAYEQYF. CDR3 DNA: TGTGCCAGCTCACCAGGACAGGGGGTGGCCTACGAGCAGTACTTC.

V is TRBV9 and J is TRBJ2-7; D is perhaps TRBD1 (6 bases). From germline, CDR1 is SGDLS and CDR2 YYNGEE. Trimming stripped 4 bases from V and 1 base from J, with 12 bases between. The CDR3 covers 14 residues. The CDR3 loop reads CASSPGQASYEQYF. The CDR3 nucleotides are TGTGCCAGCAGCCCGGGACAAGCTTCCTACGAGCAGTACTTC.

This clone was observed a single time. The junction does not match germline at one end; this may be a read error. Other DNA sequences in the sample encode the same CDR3. The chain carries TRBV2 and TRBJ1-6; D gene ambiguous. Germline CDR1 is SNHLY and CDR2 is FYNNEI. The CDR3 spans 16 residues. The CDR3 loop reads CASRFEQSSYNSPLHF. The CDR3 bases are TGTGCCAGCAGGTTCGAACAGAGCTCCTATAATTCCCCCCTCCACTTT.

The chain uses TRBV6-5 and TRBJ2-3, with 7 nucleotides matching TRBD2. With V trimmed by 6 bases and J by 7 bases, 4 bases remained unmatched. CDR1 and CDR2 (germline): MNHEY, SVGAGI. There are 12 residues in the CDR3. CDR3 loop: CASSGRTYTQYF. The DNA for the CDR3 is TGTGCCAGCAGCGGGAGGACTTATACGCAGTATTTT.

V is TRBV5-4 and J is TRBJ1-1; D ambiguous. CDR1 is SGHNT, CDR2 YYREEE, per germline (reference sequence). This CDR3 comprises 14 residues. Trimming took off 4 bases at V and 2 bases at J, with 12 bases between the two ends. In DNA form, the CDR3 reads TGTGCCAGCAGCCCCGGAGGCGCCAACACTGAAGCTTTCTTT. Protein product: CASSPGGANTEAFF.

This clone has only one observation. Likely a read error: the CDR3 ends without its conserved phenylalanine or tryptophan. The limits of the CDR3 on the DNA are not certain, so only TCRdb's listed CDR3 is given. The chain employs TRBV18 and TRBJ1-2; the table assigns TRBD1, which was not confirmed against the DNA. From germline, CDR1 is KGHSH and CDR2 LQKENI. Both ends counted, the CDR3 spans 9 residues. CDR3 loop: CASSPKTPT.

This chain uses TRBV11-2 with TRBJ2-1, with TRBD2 matching over 10 bases. Per germline, CDR1 SGHAT and CDR2 FQNNGV. Trimming cost V 5 bases and J 2 bases; bases outside gene matches: 6. The CDR3 totals 16 residues. CDR3 nucleotide sequence: TGTGCCAGCAGCCCCCGACTAGCGGGTGCCTACAATGAGCAGTTCTTC. It codes for CASSPRLAGAYNEQFF.

This chain uses TRBV12-5 with TRBJ2-3; 13 bases are shared with TRBD2. Trimming at V came to 3 bases and at J to 0 bases, leaving 12 bases not matched to a gene. Germline-derived CDR1 and CDR2 are LGHNT and FRNRAP. The CDR3 consists of 20 residues. The CDR3 loop reads CASGFRPGLAGLRSTDTQYF. CDR3 nucleotides: TGTGCTAGTGGTTTCAGACCGGGACTAGCGGGACTAAGGAGCACAGATACGCAGTATTTT.

This chain uses TRBV19 with TRBJ1-2; 7 bases fit TRBD1. This CDR3 has 14 residues. The germline CDR1 and CDR2 sequences are LNHDA and SQIVND (reference sequence). With V trimmed by 5 bases and J by 6 bases, 9 bases remained unmatched. CDR3 protein: CASSVTGVADGYTF. Written as DNA, the CDR3 is TGTGCCAGTAGTGTAACAGGGGTTGCGGATGGCTACACCTTC. Full variable domain (remainder filled in from reference TRBV19 and TRBJ1-2): DGGITQSPKYLFRKEGQNVTLSCEQNLNHDAMYWYRQDPGQGLRLIYYSQIVNDFQKGDIAEGYSVSREKKESFPLTVTSAQKNPTAFYLCASSVTGVADGYTFGSGTRLTVV.

The chain combines TRBV2 with TRBJ1-1; D ambiguous. In germline, CDR1 is SNHLY, CDR2 FYNNEI. The V and J ends lost 6 bases and 0 bases respectively, with 8 bases between them. The CDR3 sequence is 13 residues long. CDR3 protein: CASRRELNTEAFF. The CDR3 DNA sequence: TGTGCCAGCAGAAGAGAGTTGAACACTGAAGCTTTCTTT.